The 25 T cell receptor beta chains listed next were all sequenced from one sample in a study of shared clonotypes between healthy human individuals. Only in-frame clones appear in the TCRdb table, and some are missing; sequencing was by immunoSEQ multiplex PCR. This table holds about 610,000 clones, approximately 96% found once. Positively selected for CCR7, the CD45RO-negative cells used as naive CD8 cells excluded terminally differentiated effector memory CD45RA+ cells. The sample was naive CD8+ T cells sorted from blood. These receptors were obtained from a woman aged 25 to 39 in good health.

This clone was counted once. The chain is built from TRBV5-4 and TRBJ2-2; 8 nucleotides line up with TRBD2. Per the germline V gene, CDR1 is SGHNT and CDR2 is YYREEE (reference sequence). The CDR3 loop spans 19 amino acids. The V and J ends lost 2 bases and 2 bases, in that order; junction bases with no gene match: 14. CDR3 protein: CASSFDALAGGINTGELFF. CDR3 nucleotides: TGTGCCAGCAGCTTTGATGCTTTGGCGGGAGGCATTAACACCGGGGAGCTGTTTTTT.

The genes are TRBV27 and TRBJ2-1; D tentatively fits TRBD1 or TRBD2 (5 bases each). CDR1 and CDR2 from the germline V gene are MNHEY and SMNVEV (reference sequence). This CDR3 has 14 amino acids. Between the trimmed V and J ends, which lost 5 bases and 0 bases, there was a span of 8 bases. CDR3 DNA sequence: TGTGCCAGCAGTGAGGGGAGCTCCTACAATGAGCAGTTCTTC. It encodes CASSEGSSYNEQFF.

V usage is TRBV4-2 and J usage is TRBJ2-4; TRBD2 aligns across 7 bases. The V gene's germline CDR1 is LGHNA and CDR2 YNFKEQ. V lost 0 bases and J lost 0; bases outside the gene matches: 11. The CDR3 has 19 amino acids. The CDR3: CASSQEDSGRNPAKNIQYF. CDR3 coding DNA: TGTGCCAGCAGCCAAGAGGATAGCGGGCGTAACCCAGCCAAAAACATTCAGTACTTC.

A remark on this clone: At the DNA level, this CDR3 is encoded by other sequences in the same sample as well. The gene calls are TRBV5-6 and TRBJ2-1; no clear D. Per the germline V gene, CDR1 is SGHDT and CDR2 is YYEEEE. The CDR3 length is 11 residues. V lost 3 bases to trimming and J lost 3 bases, with 1 base between them. The CDR3 protein is CASSYYNEQFF. As DNA, the CDR3 is TGTGCCAGCAGCTACTACAATGAGCAGTTCTTC.

This clone appeared once. The chain employs TRBV5-6 and TRBJ1-1; D not resolved. V dropped 1 base and J dropped 1 base, with 11 bases sitting between them. This CDR3 contains 15 residues. Germline CDR1 reads SGHDT; CDR2 reads YYEEEE. CDR3 protein: CASSLFLVGNTEAFF. Here the CDR3 DNA reads TGTGCCAGCAGCTTGTTTTTGGTAGGGAACACTGAAGCTTTCTTT.

This clone was detected a few times. This sample includes further DNA sequences coding for the same CDR3. The chain combines TRBV9 with TRBJ2-7; 9 bases are shared with TRBD2. The CDR3 runs to 15 residues. Germline V gene lookup returns CDR1 SGDLS and CDR2 YYNGEE. The V segment lost 0 bases and the J segment 0 bases; nucleotides outside the gene matches: 1. CDR3 in amino acids: CASSVGLADSYEQYF. In nucleotides, the CDR3 is TGTGCCAGCAGCGTAGGACTAGCGGACTCCTACGAGCAGTACTTC.

The chain couples TRBV2 to TRBJ1-1; D is undetermined. The germline V gene encodes CDR1 SNHLY and CDR2 FYNNEI. The V gene lost 5 bases and the J gene lost 2 bases, with 12 bases spanning the gap. This CDR3 spans 14 amino acids. As DNA, the CDR3 is TGTGCCAGCAGTAATACGGGCCCAAACACTGAAGCTTTCTTT. Translated: CASSNTGPNTEAFF.

The chain couples TRBV6-1 to TRBJ1-2; D is unresolved. This CDR3 is built from 20 residues. Germline CDR1 reads MNHNS; CDR2 reads SASEGT. V lost 2 bases and J lost 2, with 27 bases in between. CDR3 nucleotide sequence: TGTGCCAGCAGTGAAACGGTTGTACCGCGCCCGCTGAGACTGAACTATGGCTACACCTTC. Translating gives CASSETVVPRPLRLNYGYTF.

This sequence joins TRBV9 and TRBJ2-7, with TRBD2 matching over 8 bases. Germline V gene sequence: CDR1 SGDLS, CDR2 YYNGEE. This CDR3 is built from 13 residues. After removal of 4 bases from V and 5 bases from J, the junction contained 5 bases not matched to a gene. CDR3 sequence reads: CASSPGGADEQYF. The CDR3 DNA sequence: TGTGCCAGCAGCCCCGGGGGGGCGGACGAGCAGTACTTC.

The rearrangement links TRBV4-2 to TRBJ1-4; D not certain. V was cut by 0 bases and J by 0 bases, with 8 bases left in between. Germline CDR1 LGHNA, CDR2 YNFKEQ. The CDR3 contains 16 residues. This chain's CDR3 is CASSQESTPTNEKLFF. CDR3 in DNA: TGTGCCAGCAGCCAAGAATCGACACCAACTAATGAAAAACTGTTTTTT.

Here the CDR3 DNA reads TGTGCCAGCAGCAAAATGGCAACTAATGAAAAACTGTTTTTT. It specifies CASSKMATNEKLFF. The genes are TRBV28 and TRBJ1-4; D uncertain. The V and J ends lost 6 bases and 0 bases respectively, with 8 bases between them. CDR1 is MDHEN, CDR2 SYDVKM, per germline. The CDR3 is 14 residues long.

The chain has TRBV2 and TRBJ1-1; D gene uncertain. The V and J ends lost 6 bases and 4 bases respectively, with 12 bases between them. The CDR3 consists of 13 residues. The V gene's germline CDR1 is SNHLY and CDR2 FYNNEI. In DNA form, the CDR3 reads TGTGCCAGCAGCCGGGCTATGAGCACTGAAGCTTTCTTT. Translation: CASSRAMSTEAFF.

The chain uses TRBV28 and TRBJ2-7, with D possibly matching TRBD2 (6 bases). The CDR3 covers 14 residues. Deletions cut 2 bases from V and 0 bases from J, with 8 bases between. Germline CDR1 MDHEN, CDR2 SYDVKM. The CDR3 bases are TGTGCCAGCAGTTTAGACGGGAGCTCCTACGAGCAGTACTTC. Translation: CASSLDGSSYEQYF.

V usage is TRBV5-6 and J usage is TRBJ1-2, with D unresolved. The CDR3 runs to 13 residues. V was trimmed by 4 bases and J by 5 bases, leaving 12 bases between them. Germline V CDR1 and CDR2: SGHDT, YYEEEE. The CDR3, as DNA: TGTGCCAGCAGCGCGGGTAGTGAGTATGGCTACACCTTC. Encoded protein: CASSAGSEYGYTF. The full variable domain, its missing parts supplied by reference TRBV5-6 and TRBJ1-2, is DAGVTQSPTHLIKTRGQQVTLRCSPKSGHDTVSWYQQALGQGPQFIFQYYEEEERQRGNFPDRFSGHQFPNYSSELNVNALLLGDSALYLCASSAGSEYGYTFGSGTRLTVV.

This chain connects TRBV19 to TRBJ2-2; D ambiguous. The germline CDR1 and CDR2 sequences are LNHDA and SQIVND (reference sequence). The V end lost 3 bases, the J end lost 0 bases, and 8 bases lay between the germline ends. CDR3 length: 15 residues. The CDR3 reads CASSILGTNTGELFF. DNA of the CDR3: TGTGCCAGTAGTATCCTGGGGACGAACACCGGGGAGCTGTTTTTT.

This clone was counted a single time. The CDR3 DNA is TGTGCCAGCAGCTTAAACGGGAGGAAAAACGAGCAGTACTTC. It yields the protein CASSLNGRKNEQYF. The genes are TRBV11-2 and TRBJ2-7, with 7 bases aligning to TRBD2. Germline CDR1 reads SGHAT; CDR2 reads FQNNGV. Trimming cost V 2 bases and J 5 bases; bases outside gene matches: 6. The CDR3 loop spans 14 amino acids.

This chain links TRBV19 with TRBJ1-5, with TRBD1 matching over 7 bases. The CDR3 consists of 12 residues. Germline lookup yields CDR1 LNHDA and CDR2 SQIVND (reference sequence). Trimming at V came to 10 bases and at J to 1 base, leaving 1 base not matched to a gene. The CDR3: CATRGSNQPQHF. The CDR3 DNA follows: TGTGCCACCAGGGGGAGCAATCAGCCCCAGCATTTT. Combining the CDR3 with reference TRBV19 and TRBJ1-5 gives the whole variable domain DGGITQSPKYLFRKEGQNVTLSCEQNLNHDAMYWYRQDPGQGLRLIYYSQIVNDFQKGDIAEGYSVSREKKESFPLTVTSAQKNPTAFYLCATRGSNQPQHFGDGTRLSIL.

V gene TRBV30 combines with J gene TRBJ2-7; D is undetermined. V was shortened by 2 bases and J by 2 bases, with 7 bases between the two germline ends. The CDR3 is 12 residues long. The germline V gene has CDR1 GTSNPN and CDR2 SVGIG (reference sequence). CDR3 nucleotide sequence: TGTGCCTGGAGTTCTTCCCCCTACGAGCAGTACTTC. Protein sequence: CAWSSSPYEQYF.

This chain connects TRBV28 to TRBJ2-7, with a tentative D call TRBD1 (6 bases). The germline CDR1 and CDR2 sequences are MDHEN and SYDVKM. The CDR3 length is 14 residues. Between the trimmed V and J ends, which lost 5 bases and 0 bases, there was a span of 11 bases. CDR3: CASSTDRLSYEQYF. As DNA, the CDR3 is TGTGCCAGCAGTACAGACAGGCTCTCCTACGAGCAGTACTTC.

The genes are TRBV6-5 and TRBJ2-1; possible D gene TRBD2, 6 bases. The CDR3 covers 16 residues. Looked up from germline, CDR1 is MNHEY and CDR2 is SVGAGI. The germline V and J ends were trimmed by 3 bases and 4 bases, with 16 bases remaining between them. Written as DNA, the CDR3 is TGTGCCAGCAGTTATTCGGGGGACCTAACGTACAATGAGCAGTTCTTC. Translation: CASSYSGDLTYNEQFF.

Here the CDR3 DNA reads TGTGCCAGCAGCCCTCTAGCGGGAGGGACTCTGCAGCAGTACTTC. This codes for CASSPLAGGTLQQYF. V and J are TRBV27 and TRBJ2-7; TRBD2 matches at 12 bases. J was trimmed by 8 bases and V by 6 bases; bases with no gene match: 11. Germline lookup yields CDR1 MNHEY and CDR2 SMNVEV (reference sequence). This CDR3 comprises 15 residues.

The rearrangement links TRBV27 to TRBJ2-1, with 8 bases matching TRBD1. This CDR3 is built from 12 residues. Germline V gene lookup returns CDR1 MNHEY and CDR2 SMNVEV (reference sequence). V lost 6 bases and J lost 7; bases outside the gene matches: 2. The CDR3 region has the DNA TGTGCCAGCAGAGGGGACAGGAATGAGCAGTTCTTC. It translates to CASRGDRNEQFF.

The chain links TRBV27 to TRBJ2-7; 8 nucleotides match TRBD1. Germline assignment: CDR1 MNHEY and CDR2 SMNVEV (reference sequence). This CDR3 has 15 residues. J lost 0 bases, V lost 5 bases, and 6 bases had no gene match. CDR3 residues: CASSIQGDSSYEQYF. The CDR3 region has the DNA TGTGCCAGCAGTATACAGGGGGACTCCTCCTACGAGCAGTACTTC.

The chain recombines TRBV10-1 with TRBJ2-5; 7 bases are a match to TRBD1. The DNA end is more similar to TRBJ2-7, so the J call may be wrong. This CDR3 has 15 residues. The germline CDR1 and CDR2 sequences are WNHNN and SYGVQD (reference sequence). This CDR3 is CASSELITGVGEQYF. The CDR3 DNA sequence: TGCGCCAGCAGTGAGCTAATCACAGGGGTCGGCGAGCAGTACTTC.

This clone showed up just once. V usage is TRBV13 and J usage is TRBJ2-1; 11 bases are shared with TRBD2. The V gene's germline CDR1 is PRHDT and CDR2 FYEKMQ (reference sequence). The CDR3 has 16 amino acids. V lost 1 base, J lost 6 bases, and 5 bases stayed unmatched. The DNA of the CDR3 is TGTGCCAGCAGCTTAGAAGTAGCGGGAGGGTCCAATGAGCAGTTCTTC. Translated: CASSLEVAGGSNEQFF.